This T cell receptor (beta chain) is drawn from a study of Ad26.COV2.S vaccination and SARS-CoV-2 variants (dated by TCRdb to the early 2020s). About the investigation overall: Donors in the vaccine arm were drawn from COV1001, a multicentre, randomized, double-blind, placebo-controlled phase I-IIa trial testing Ad26.COV2.S in healthy adults. A total of around 32 samples were included in the TCR-sequenced set, comprising some 20 Ad26.COV2.S vaccine recipients, 5 placebo recipients and 8 SARS-CoV-2 convalescent individuals. Ad26.COV2.S was administered intramuscularly at 5 x 10^10 or 1 x 10^11 viral particles, either as a single shot or as two shots given 56 days apart. Investigators did not know the trial group allocation while performing experiments and assessing outcomes. Sequencing of the TCRbeta repertoire served to evaluate the specificity and breadth of SARS-CoV-2-reactive T cell receptors following Ad26.COV2.S vaccination. Participants in the trial were split at random into five groups of five each, receiving low-dose or high-dose Ad26.COV2.S once or twice, or else placebo on both occasions. The paper's findings and limits, for the study overall: Comparable non-spike TCR breadth was observed between vaccine and placebo recipients, consistent with only spike being contained in the vaccine. According to the authors, total T cell responses may have been underestimated by the TCR breadth and depth analyses. Ad26.COV2.S recipients had higher spike-specific TCR breadth than placebo recipients (P = 0.0014). Substantial breadth of spike-specific CD8+ and CD4+ T cell responses was reported after vaccination. The study lacked the statistical power to compare responses across vaccine doses or regimens.

The sample's treatment or condition, from its label and the paper: some 20 received Ad26.COV2.S at low or high dose, single or two shots; several received placebo; per-sample allocation not given. For vaccine and placebo recipients, the sequenced repertoires came from samples collected on day 63 after the first injection. In Cohort 1b, 25 or so adults aged 18-55 years were enrolled at a single site in Boston, USA, between 29 July and 7 August 2020. Ad26.COV2.S was a replication-incompetent adenovirus type 26 vector expressing a prefusion-stabilized SARS-CoV-2 spike protein from the original Wuhan strain. The immunoSEQ Assay was the method used to sequence TCRbeta CDR3 regions. After extraction, genomic DNA underwent amplification by bias-controlled multiplex PCR, followed by high-throughput sequencing. The source study handled its data this way. To quantify the absolute abundance of each unique TCRbeta CDR3 region, sequences were collapsed and filtered. T cell fraction was estimated by normalizing TCRbeta template counts to usable DNA, with usable DNA measured through amplification of reference genes found in all nucleated cells. Repertoire TCRs were annotated as SARS-CoV-2-specific by exact matching of V gene, CDR3 amino acid sequence and J gene to a known reactive TCR set. The reference SARS-CoV-2 TCR set was derived from MIRA and filtered for enrichment in COVID-19-positive ImmuneCODE repertoires, a step that removed public or cross-reactive TCRs. Using the MIRA antigens, annotated TCRs were further analysed by specific ORF or by position within an ORF. Breadth was defined as annotated unique rearrangements over total unique productive rearrangements; depth was the summed frequency of those rearrangements. Two-sided Wilcoxon rank-sum tests were used to compare TCR breadth between groups. In its TCRdb copy, this immuneACCESS table keeps in-frame sequences only and misses some clones. Where compared with another copy, unresolved V genes explain less than half of these, and the others have no known cause. D and trimming were read from the DNA, whereas the V and J calls and clone size are those reported in that table. The sample table lists about 480,000 clones, approximately 90% of them with a count of one. The ten top clones hold roughly 13% of the sample.

As to this clone: Its antigen is unknown. No base qualities exist here, and no much larger clone lies one base off it.

CDR1 is given as MDHEN and CDR2 as SYDVKM, both from the germline V gene. Measured from the cysteine to the phenylalanine, the CDR3 is 21 residues long. Left in the record is the CDR3 DNA by itself, 63 bases read in frame from the first base. Here V drops 3 bases and J drops 5 bases, and the junction holds 21 bases not matched to any gene. This sample comprised peripheral blood, obtained in a trial of Ad26.COV2.S vaccine versus placebo. The V gene is TRBV28 and the J gene is TRBJ2-5; 13 junctional bases match TRBD2. The clonotype was recovered from a person between 18 and 65 years old who received the Ad26.COV2.S COVID-19 vaccine or a placebo. The sequenced DNA: TGTGCCAGCAGTTTCCTCGGTGGTCCGGGACTAGCGGGATCGGGGACGGAGACCCAGTACTTC. Its coded protein is CASSFLGGPGLAGSGTETQYF.